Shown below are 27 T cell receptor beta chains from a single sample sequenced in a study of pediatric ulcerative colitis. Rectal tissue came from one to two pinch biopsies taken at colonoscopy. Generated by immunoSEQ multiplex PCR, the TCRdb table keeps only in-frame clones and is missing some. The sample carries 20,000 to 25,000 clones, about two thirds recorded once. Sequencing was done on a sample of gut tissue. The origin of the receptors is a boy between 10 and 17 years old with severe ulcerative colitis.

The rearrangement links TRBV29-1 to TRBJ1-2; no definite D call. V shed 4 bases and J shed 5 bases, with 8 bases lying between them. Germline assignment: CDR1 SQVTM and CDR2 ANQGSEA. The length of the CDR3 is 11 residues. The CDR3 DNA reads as TGCAGCGTTGTTGAGGCTTATGGCTACACCTTC. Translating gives CSVVEAYGYTF.

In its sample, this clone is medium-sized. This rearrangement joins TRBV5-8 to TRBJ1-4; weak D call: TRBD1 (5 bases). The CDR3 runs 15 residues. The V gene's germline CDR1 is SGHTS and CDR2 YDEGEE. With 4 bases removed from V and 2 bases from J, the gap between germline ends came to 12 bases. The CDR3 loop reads CASSVGGTTNEKLFF. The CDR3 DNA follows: TGTGCCAGCAGCGTTGGGGGGACGACTAATGAAAAACTGTTTTTT.

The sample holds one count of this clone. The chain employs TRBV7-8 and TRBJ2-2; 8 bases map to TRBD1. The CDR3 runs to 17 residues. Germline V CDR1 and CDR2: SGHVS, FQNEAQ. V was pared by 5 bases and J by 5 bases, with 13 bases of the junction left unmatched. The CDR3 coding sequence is TGTGCCAGCAGCGGCTGGACAGGGTGGGGTGTAACCGGGGAGCTGTTTTTT. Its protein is CASSGWTGWGVTGELFF.

CDR3 nucleotide sequence: TGCGCCAGCAGCCCCTCAATGGGAGACACCATATATTTT. Encoded protein: CASSPSMGDTIYF. This rearrangement joins TRBV4-3 to TRBJ1-3, with D unclear. Germline V gene data show CDR1 as LGHNA and CDR2 as YSLEER. The CDR3 loop spans 13 amino acids. V lost 4 bases, J lost 8 bases, and 12 bases lay in between.

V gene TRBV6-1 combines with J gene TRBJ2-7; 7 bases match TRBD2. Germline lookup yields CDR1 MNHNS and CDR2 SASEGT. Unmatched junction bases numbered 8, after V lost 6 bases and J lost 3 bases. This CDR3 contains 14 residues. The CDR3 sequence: CASSPLERGYEQYF. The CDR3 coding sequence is TGTGCCAGCAGCCCTTTGGAGCGGGGCTACGAGCAGTACTTC.

CDR3 nucleotide sequence: TGCAGTGCTAGAGAACAGTACGAGCAGTACTTC. Its protein product is CSAREQYEQYF. V is TRBV20-1 and J is TRBJ2-7; the D is unclear. CDR1 and CDR2 (germline): DFQATT, SNEGSKA (reference sequence). The CDR3 contains 11 residues. Trimming shortened V by 0 bases and J by 4 bases, and 4 bases separated the two germline ends.

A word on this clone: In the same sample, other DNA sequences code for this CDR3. Written as DNA, the CDR3 is TGTGCCAGCAGCGTAGGTACCCTTCAAGAGACCCAGTACTTC. Translated, it gives CASSVGTLQETQYF. The V gene is TRBV9, the J gene TRBJ2-5; D not resolved. V lost 0 bases and J 2 bases, leaving 8 bases between the germline ends. CDR3 length: 14 residues. CDR1 and CDR2 (germline): SGDLS, YYNGEE.

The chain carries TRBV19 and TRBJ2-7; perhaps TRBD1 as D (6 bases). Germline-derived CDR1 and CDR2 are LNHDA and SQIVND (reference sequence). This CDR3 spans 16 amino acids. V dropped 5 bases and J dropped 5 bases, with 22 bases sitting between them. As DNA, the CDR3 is TGTGCCAGTAGTGCCTCGAGGGTGGGGGCACGGGACGAGCAGTACTTC. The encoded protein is CASSASRVGARDEQYF.

CDR3 sequence (DNA): TGTGCCAGCAGTGCGGGACTAGCGGGTCGTGGGAATGAGCAGTTCTTC. This sequence encodes CASSAGLAGRGNEQFF. The chain combines TRBV2 with TRBJ2-1, with TRBD2 matching 12 bases. Germline trimming cut 4 bases from V and 7 bases from J; bases unmatched to any gene: 8. The CDR3 contains 16 residues. Per the germline V gene, CDR1 is SNHLY and CDR2 is FYNNEI.

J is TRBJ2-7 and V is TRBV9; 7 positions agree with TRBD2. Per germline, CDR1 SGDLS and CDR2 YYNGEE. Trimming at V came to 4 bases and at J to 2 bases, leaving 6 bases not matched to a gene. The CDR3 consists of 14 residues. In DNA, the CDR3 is TGTGCCAGCAGCCTCCGGGGGGATACCTACGAGCAGTACTTC. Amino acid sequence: CASSLRGDTYEQYF.

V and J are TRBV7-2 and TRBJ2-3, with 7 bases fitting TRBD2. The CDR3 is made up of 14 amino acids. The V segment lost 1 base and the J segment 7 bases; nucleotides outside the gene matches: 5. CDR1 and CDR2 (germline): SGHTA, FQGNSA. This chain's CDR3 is CASSLEVGRHTQYF. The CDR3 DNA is TGTGCCAGCAGCTTAGAGGTCGGGAGGCATACGCAGTATTTT.

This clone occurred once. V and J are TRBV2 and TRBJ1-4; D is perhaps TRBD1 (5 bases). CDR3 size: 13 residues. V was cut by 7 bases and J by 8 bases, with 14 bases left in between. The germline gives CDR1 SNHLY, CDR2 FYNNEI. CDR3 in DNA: TGTGCCAGCATCGGGGGTACTAGGGAAAAACTGTTTTTT. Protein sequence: CASIGGTREKLFF. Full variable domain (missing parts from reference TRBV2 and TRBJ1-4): EPEVTQTPSHQVTQMGQEVILRCVPISNHLYFYWYRQILGQKVEFLVSFYNNEISEKSEIFDDQFSVERPDGSNFTLKIRSTKLEDSAMYFCASIGGTREKLFFGSGTQLSVL.

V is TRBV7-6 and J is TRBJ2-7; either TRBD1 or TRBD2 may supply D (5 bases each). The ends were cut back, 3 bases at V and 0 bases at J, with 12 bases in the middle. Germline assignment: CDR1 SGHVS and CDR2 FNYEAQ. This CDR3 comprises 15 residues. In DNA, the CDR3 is TGTGCCAGCAGCTTGGGGGACCGGAGCTCCTACGAGCAGTACTTC. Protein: CASSLGDRSSYEQYF. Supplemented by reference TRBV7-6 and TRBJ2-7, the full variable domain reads GAGVSQSPRYKVTKRGQDVALRCDPISGHVSLYWYRQALGQGPEFLTYFNYEAQQDKSGLPNDRFSAERPEGSISTLTIQRTEQRDSAMYRCASSLGDRSSYEQYFGPGTRLTVT.

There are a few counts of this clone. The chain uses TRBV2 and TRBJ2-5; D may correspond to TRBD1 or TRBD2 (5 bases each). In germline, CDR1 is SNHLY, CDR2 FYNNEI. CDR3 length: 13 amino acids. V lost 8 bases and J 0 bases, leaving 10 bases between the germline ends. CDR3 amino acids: CASGDEYQETQYF. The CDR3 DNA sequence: TGTGCCAGCGGGGACGAGTACCAAGAGACCCAGTACTTC.

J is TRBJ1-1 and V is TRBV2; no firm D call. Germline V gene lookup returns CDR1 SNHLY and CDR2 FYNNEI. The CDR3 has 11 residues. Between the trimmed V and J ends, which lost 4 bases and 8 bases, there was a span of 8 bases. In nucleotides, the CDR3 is TGTGCCAGCAGTGGGAGGAGAGAAGCTTTCTTT. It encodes CASSGRREAFF.

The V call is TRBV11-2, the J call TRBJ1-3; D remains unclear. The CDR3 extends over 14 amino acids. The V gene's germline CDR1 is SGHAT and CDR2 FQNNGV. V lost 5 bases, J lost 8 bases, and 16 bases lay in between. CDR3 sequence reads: CASSPTVNFDTIYF. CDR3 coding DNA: TGTGCCAGCAGCCCGACGGTCAATTTCGACACCATATATTTT.

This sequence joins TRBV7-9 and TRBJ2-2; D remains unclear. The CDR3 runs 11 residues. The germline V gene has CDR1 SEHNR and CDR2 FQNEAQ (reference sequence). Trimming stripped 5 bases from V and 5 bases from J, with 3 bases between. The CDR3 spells CASSPTGELFF. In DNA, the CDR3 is TGTGCCAGCAGCCCAACCGGGGAGCTGTTTTTT.

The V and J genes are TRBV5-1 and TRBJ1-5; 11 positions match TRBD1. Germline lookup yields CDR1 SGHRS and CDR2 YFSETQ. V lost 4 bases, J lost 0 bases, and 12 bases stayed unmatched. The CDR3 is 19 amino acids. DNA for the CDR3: TGCGCCAGCAGCCCTCACCCGGGACAGGGGGACTATAGCAATCAGCCCCAGCATTTT. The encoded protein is CASSPHPGQGDYSNQPQHF.

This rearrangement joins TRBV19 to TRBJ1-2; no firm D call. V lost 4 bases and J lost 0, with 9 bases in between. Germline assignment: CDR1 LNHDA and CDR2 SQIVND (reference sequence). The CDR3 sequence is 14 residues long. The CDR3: CASSTASSNYGYTF. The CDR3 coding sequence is TGTGCCAGTAGTACCGCCAGCTCTAACTATGGCTACACCTTC.

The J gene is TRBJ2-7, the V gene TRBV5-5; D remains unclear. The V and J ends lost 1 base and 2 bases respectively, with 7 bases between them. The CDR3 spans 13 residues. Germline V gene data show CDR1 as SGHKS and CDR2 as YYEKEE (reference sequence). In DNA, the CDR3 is TGTGCCAGCAGCTTGAATTGGGCCTACGAGCAGTACTTC. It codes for CASSLNWAYEQYF.

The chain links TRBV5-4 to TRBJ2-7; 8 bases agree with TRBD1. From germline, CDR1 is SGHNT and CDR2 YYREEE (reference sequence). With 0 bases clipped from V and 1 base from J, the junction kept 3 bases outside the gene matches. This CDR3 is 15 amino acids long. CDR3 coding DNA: TGTGCCAGCAGCTTGGGCGGGACAGGATCCTACGAGCAGTACTTC. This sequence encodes CASSLGGTGSYEQYF.

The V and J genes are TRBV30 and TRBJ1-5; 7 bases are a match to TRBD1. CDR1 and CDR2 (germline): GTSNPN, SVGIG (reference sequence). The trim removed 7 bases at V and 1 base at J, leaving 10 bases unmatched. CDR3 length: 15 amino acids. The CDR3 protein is CAYDSTGHSNQPQHF. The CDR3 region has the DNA TGTGCCTACGACTCGACAGGGCACAGCAATCAGCCCCAGCATTTT.

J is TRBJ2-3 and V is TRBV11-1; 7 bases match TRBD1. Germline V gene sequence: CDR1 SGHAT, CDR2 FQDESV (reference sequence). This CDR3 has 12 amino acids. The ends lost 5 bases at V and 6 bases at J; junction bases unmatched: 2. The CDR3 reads CASSRGGDTQYF. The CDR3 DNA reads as TGTGCCAGCAGCCGAGGGGGCGATACGCAGTATTTT.

CDR3 sequence reads: CASTPGYNFWNEQFF. The CDR3, as DNA: TGCGCCAGCACCCCTGGCTATAACTTTTGGAATGAGCAGTTCTTC. This sequence joins TRBV4-3 and TRBJ2-1; D is undetermined. Trimming took off 7 bases at V and 7 bases at J, with 20 bases between the two ends. Germline V gene data show CDR1 as LGHNA and CDR2 as YSLEER. There are 15 residues in the CDR3.

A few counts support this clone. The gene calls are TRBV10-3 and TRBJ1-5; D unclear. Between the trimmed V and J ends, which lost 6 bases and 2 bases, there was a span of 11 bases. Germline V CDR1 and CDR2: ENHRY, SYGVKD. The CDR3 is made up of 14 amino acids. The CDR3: CAISEPGGNQPQHF. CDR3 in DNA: TGTGCCATCAGCGAACCGGGAGGCAATCAGCCCCAGCATTTT.

In DNA form, the CDR3 reads TGTGCCAGTAGTATTTTTTTTATAGGGAGCGACTATGGCTACACCTTC. This codes for CASSIFFIGSDYGYTF. The chain carries TRBV19 and TRBJ1-2, with D uncertain. V was cut by 3 bases and J by 3 bases, with 17 bases left in between. Germline V gene sequence: CDR1 LNHDA, CDR2 SQIVND (reference sequence). CDR3 length equals 16 residues.

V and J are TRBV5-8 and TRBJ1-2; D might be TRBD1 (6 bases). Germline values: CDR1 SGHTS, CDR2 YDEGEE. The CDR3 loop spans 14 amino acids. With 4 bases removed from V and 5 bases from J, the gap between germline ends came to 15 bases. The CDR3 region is CASSLTGSAYGYTF. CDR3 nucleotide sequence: TGTGCCAGCAGCCTAACAGGGTCAGCGTATGGCTACACCTTC. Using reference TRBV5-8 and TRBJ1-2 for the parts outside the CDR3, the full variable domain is EAGVTQSPTHLIKTRGQQATLRCSPISGHTSVYWYQQALGLGLQFLLWYDEGEERNRGNFPPRFSGRQFPNYSSELNVNALELEDSALYLCASSLTGSAYGYTFGSGTRLTVV.